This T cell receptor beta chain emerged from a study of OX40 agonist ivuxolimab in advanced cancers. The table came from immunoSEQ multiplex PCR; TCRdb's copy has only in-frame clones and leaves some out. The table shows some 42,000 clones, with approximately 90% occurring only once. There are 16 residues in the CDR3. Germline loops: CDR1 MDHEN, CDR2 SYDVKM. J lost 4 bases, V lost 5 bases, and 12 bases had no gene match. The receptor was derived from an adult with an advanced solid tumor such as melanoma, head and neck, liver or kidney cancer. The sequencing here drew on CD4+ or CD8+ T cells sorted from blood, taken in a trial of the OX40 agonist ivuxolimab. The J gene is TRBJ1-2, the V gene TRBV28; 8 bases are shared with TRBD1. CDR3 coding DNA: TGTGCCAGCAGTGGAGGGACAGGCCTTTTTTCCTATGGCTACACCTTC. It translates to CASSGGTGLFSYGYTF.